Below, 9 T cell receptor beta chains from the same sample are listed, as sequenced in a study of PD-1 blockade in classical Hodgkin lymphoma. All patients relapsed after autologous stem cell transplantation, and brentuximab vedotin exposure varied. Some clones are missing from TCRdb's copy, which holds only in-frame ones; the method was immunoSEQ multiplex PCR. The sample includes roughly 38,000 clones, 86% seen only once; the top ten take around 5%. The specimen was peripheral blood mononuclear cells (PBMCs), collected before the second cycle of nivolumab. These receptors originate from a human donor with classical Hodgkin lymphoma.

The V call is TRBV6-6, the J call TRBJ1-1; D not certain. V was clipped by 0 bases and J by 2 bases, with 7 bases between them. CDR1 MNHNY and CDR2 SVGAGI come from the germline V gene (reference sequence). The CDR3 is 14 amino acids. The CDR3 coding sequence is TGTGCCAGCAGTTACTCTGGCACCAACACTGAAGCTTTCTTT. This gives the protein CASSYSGTNTEAFF.

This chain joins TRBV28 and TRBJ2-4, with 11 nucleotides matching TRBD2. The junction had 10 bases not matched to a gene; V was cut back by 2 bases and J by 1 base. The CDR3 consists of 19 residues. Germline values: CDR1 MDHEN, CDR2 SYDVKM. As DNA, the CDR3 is TGTGCCAGCAGTTTAATTTCGTTAGCGGGAGGGTGGGCCAAAAACATTCAGTACTTC. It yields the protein CASSLISLAGGWAKNIQYF.

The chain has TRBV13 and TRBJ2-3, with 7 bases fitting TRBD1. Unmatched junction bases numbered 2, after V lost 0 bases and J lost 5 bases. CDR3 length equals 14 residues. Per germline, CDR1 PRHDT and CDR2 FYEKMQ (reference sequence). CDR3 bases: TGTGCCAGCAGCTTAGGAGGGGGCAGAGATACGCAGTATTTT. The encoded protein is CASSLGGGRDTQYF.

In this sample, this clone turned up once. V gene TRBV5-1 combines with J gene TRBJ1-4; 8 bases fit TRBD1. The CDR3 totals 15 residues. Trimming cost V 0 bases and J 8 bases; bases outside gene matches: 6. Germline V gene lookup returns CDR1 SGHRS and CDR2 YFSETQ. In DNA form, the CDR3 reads TGCGCCAGCAGCTTGGATCAGGGGGCGGGAGAAAAACTGTTTTTT. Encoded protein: CASSLDQGAGEKLFF.

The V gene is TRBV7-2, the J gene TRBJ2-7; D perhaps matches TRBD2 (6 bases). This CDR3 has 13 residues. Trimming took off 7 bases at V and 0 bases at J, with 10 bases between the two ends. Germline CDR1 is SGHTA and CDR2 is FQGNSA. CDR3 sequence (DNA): TGTGCCAGCAAAAAGCGGGTCTCCTACGAGCAGTACTTC. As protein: CASKKRVSYEQYF.

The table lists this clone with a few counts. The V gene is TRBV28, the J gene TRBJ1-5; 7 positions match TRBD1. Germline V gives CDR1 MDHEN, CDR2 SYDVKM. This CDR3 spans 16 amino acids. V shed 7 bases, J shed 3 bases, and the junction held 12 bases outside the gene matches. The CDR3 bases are TGTGCCAGCACCACGACAGGGTTGGGTCCCAATCAGCCCCAGCATTTT. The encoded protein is CASTTTGLGPNQPQHF. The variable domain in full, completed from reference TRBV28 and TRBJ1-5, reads DVKVTQSSRYLVKRTGEKVFLECVQDMDHENMFWYRQDPGLGLRLIYFSYDVKMKEKGDIPEGYSVSREKKERFSLILESASTNQTSMYLCASTTTGLGPNQPQHFGDGTRLSIL.

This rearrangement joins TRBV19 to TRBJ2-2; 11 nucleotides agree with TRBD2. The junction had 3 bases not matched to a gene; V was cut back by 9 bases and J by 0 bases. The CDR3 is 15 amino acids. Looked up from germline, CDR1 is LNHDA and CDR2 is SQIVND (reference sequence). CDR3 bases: TGTGCCAGCTTAGCGGGAGGGCCGAACACCGGGGAGCTGTTTTTT. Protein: CASLAGGPNTGELFF.

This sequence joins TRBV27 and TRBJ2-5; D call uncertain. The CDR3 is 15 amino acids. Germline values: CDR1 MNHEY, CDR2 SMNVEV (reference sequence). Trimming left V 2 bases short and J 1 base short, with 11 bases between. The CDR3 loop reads CASSLGTPVQETQYF. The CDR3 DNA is TGTGCCAGCAGTTTAGGAACACCAGTCCAAGAGACCCAGTACTTC.

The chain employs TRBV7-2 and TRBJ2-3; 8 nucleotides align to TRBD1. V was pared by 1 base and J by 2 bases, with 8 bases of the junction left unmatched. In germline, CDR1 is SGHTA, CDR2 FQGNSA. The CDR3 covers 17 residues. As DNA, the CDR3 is TGTGCCAGCAGCTTAGGTACCGGACAGGGCCTCACAGATACGCAGTATTTT. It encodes CASSLGTGQGLTDTQYF. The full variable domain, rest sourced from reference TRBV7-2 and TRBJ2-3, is GAGVSQSPSNKVTEKGKDVELRCDPISGHTALYWYRQSLGQGLEFLIYFQGNSAPDKSGLPSDRFSAERTGGSVSTLTIQRTQQEDSAVYLCASSLGTGQGLTDTQYFGPGTRLTVL.